This T cell receptor (beta chain) was sequenced for a study of blood T cell repertoires in COVID-19 (dated by TCRdb to 2020 to 2022). Background for the entire study: The collaborator samples originated in the United States, Italy and Spain and spanned the acute and convalescent phases of COVID-19. The repertoires were released in a freely available public database meant as a resource for research on the immune response to SARS-CoV-2. Samples came from the ongoing ImmuneRACE study (first 160 participants) plus 1,254 subjects from 6 global collaborators. The dataset comprised deeply sampled blood TCRbeta repertoires from subjects exposed to, actively infected with, or recovered from COVID-19. The sample metadata nearly always contained a de-identified subject ID, COVID-19 status, age in years and sex. The material from the prospective study consisted of cDNA or gDNA derived from T cells, B-cell-depleted T cells, or PBMCs. Where available, HLA class I and class II types were obtained from metadata supplied by the sample provider rather than from assay-based typing.

TCRbeta CDR3 regions were amplified from genomic DNA by means of the immunoSEQ Assay, a bias-controlled multiplex PCR. The original methods were these. The number of nucleated cells in each sample was estimated from the amplification of reference gene primers within the assay. To quantify the absolute abundance of each unique TCRbeta CDR3 rearrangement, sequence reads were collapsed and filtered. Productive Simpson clonality was computed per sample as the square root of Simpson's diversity index over productive rearrangements. As stored in TCRdb, this immuneACCESS dataset retains in-frame rearrangements with V and J assigned. A fraction of the clones does not appear; measured against another copy, unresolved V genes explain less than half of the discrepancy, and the remainder lacks a known reason. From that table come the V and J calls and clone size; the DNA was used to work out D and trimming. The sample table lists about 290,000 clones, around four fifths of them with a count of one. In total, the top ten clones hold around 4.2% of the sample.

The research as a whole found: Clinical and demographic metadata were provided uncurated, with the amount varying by source and participant.

Cut back by 5 bases and 8 bases, the V and J ends lie 9 bases apart. Via the germline V gene, CDR1 is MNHEY and CDR2 SVGAGI. There are 11 amino acids in the CDR3, from cysteine to phenylalanine inclusive. The retained sequence is limited to the CDR3, 33 bases, with the frame set at the first base. Each collaborating institution followed its own protocols to collect whole blood in K2EDTA tubes. Collaborator samples were shipped for TCRbeta analysis as frozen whole blood, isolated PBMCs, or DNA extracted from either sample type. Of note for this clone: There is no known antigen for this receptor. Base quality data are lacking; no much larger clone is found one base away.

The receptor comes from a woman between 45 and 65 years old with active or convalescent COVID-19. The sequenced sample consisted of peripheral blood. The chain joins TRBV6-5 to TRBJ1-2, and possibly TRBD1, on 6 matching bases. The nucleotide sequence is given as TGTGCCAGCAGTACAGGGCTAGGCTACACCTTC. Its amino acids are CASSTGLGYTF.